One and the same sample provided the 24 T cell receptor beta chains below, sequenced in a study of beta chain features in type 1 diabetes. Findings of the study overall: There was a moderate but significant shortening of TCRB CDR3s in all four CD4+ subsets of Type 1 diabetes patients.

Their specific antigens are unknown. The whole isolated RNA underwent reverse transcription, so sequencing captured expressed TCRB transcripts. Sequencing was performed with immunoSEQ multiplex PCR; in TCRdb, only in-frame clones are kept and a portion is missing. The table has approximately 730,000 clones, around 15% seen once. Sequencing was carried out using naive CD4+ T cells from blood. The receptors were gathered from a man younger than 30 with type 1 diabetes.

This clone was seen a few times. This chain joins TRBV7-2 and TRBJ2-1, with 9 bases identical to TRBD1. The CDR3 runs to 15 residues. The germline CDR1 and CDR2 sequences are SGHTA and FQGNSA. The trim removed 7 bases at V and 4 bases at J, leaving 8 bases unmatched. CDR3 sequence reads: CASKGGQGFYNEQFF. Here the CDR3 DNA reads TGTGCCAGCAAGGGCGGACAGGGGTTTTACAATGAGCAGTTCTTC.

This sequence joins TRBV9 and TRBJ2-7; D is perhaps TRBD2 (6 bases). Trimming took off 3 bases at V and 0 bases at J, with 16 bases between the two ends. This CDR3 spans 16 amino acids. Germline-derived CDR1 and CDR2 are SGDLS and YYNGEE. The CDR3 bases are TGTGCCAGCAGCGCCTGGCTGGAGGGGAACTCCTACGAGCAGTACTTC. It codes for CASSAWLEGNSYEQYF.

Here the CDR3 reads CASSQQWVRGGLAGGRGYEQYF. CDR3 nucleotides: TGCGCCAGCAGCCAACAGTGGGTCCGGGGGGGACTAGCGGGGGGCCGTGGGTACGAGCAGTACTTC. V gene TRBV4-1 combines with J gene TRBJ2-7; 15 positions match TRBD2. Germline-derived CDR1 and CDR2 are MGHRA and YSYEKL. The junction had 21 bases not matched to a gene; V was cut back by 2 bases and J by 4 bases. The CDR3 is made up of 22 amino acids.

The chain has TRBV10-3 and TRBJ2-7; no clear D gene. This CDR3 is 15 amino acids long. V dropped 0 bases and J dropped 5 bases, with 14 bases sitting between them. Germline values: CDR1 ENHRY, CDR2 SYGVKD. CDR3 in amino acids: CAISESGPPEHEQYF. The DNA for the CDR3 is TGTGCCATCAGTGAGTCCGGGCCCCCGGAGCACGAGCAGTACTTC.

The gene calls are TRBV30 and TRBJ2-5; tentative D call: TRBD1 (6 bases). Germline CDR1 is GTSNPN and CDR2 is SVGIG (reference sequence). The CDR3 loop spans 15 amino acids. V was pared by 2 bases and J by 5 bases, with 18 bases between. The CDR3 sequence is CAWSNLYRVRETQYF. As DNA, the CDR3 is TGTGCCTGGAGTAACTTATACAGGGTACGGGAGACCCAGTACTTC. The whole variable domain, remainder taken from reference TRBV30 and TRBJ2-5, is SQTIHQWPATLVQPVGSPLSLECTVEGTSNPNLYWYRQAAGRGLQLLFYSVGIGQISSEVPQNLSASRPQDRQFILSSKKLLLSDSGFYLCAWSNLYRVRETQYFGPGTRLLVL.

This sequence joins TRBV6-5 and TRBJ1-1, with D possibly being TRBD1 (5 bases). Germline-derived CDR1 and CDR2 are MNHEY and SVGAGI. The CDR3 contains 15 residues. V was pared by 6 bases and J by 4 bases, with 18 bases between. The CDR3 nucleotides are TGTGCCAGCAGGATCGGCGACAGAGAGGGCACTGAAGCTTTCTTT. This gives the protein CASRIGDREGTEAFF.

The genes are TRBV30 and TRBJ1-2, with D unclear. Trimming stripped 5 bases from V and 7 bases from J, with 20 bases between. Germline V CDR1 and CDR2: GTSNPN, SVGIG (reference sequence). CDR3 length: 14 residues. The chain's CDR3 is CAWGLISSQGGYTF. CDR3 nucleotide sequence: TGTGCCTGGGGCCTTATCAGCTCTCAAGGTGGCTACACCTTC. Filled out from reference TRBV30 and TRBJ1-2, the complete variable domain reads SQTIHQWPATLVQPVGSPLSLECTVEGTSNPNLYWYRQAAGRGLQLLFYSVGIGQISSEVPQNLSASRPQDRQFILSSKKLLLSDSGFYLCAWGLISSQGGYTFGSGTRLTVV.

The rearrangement uses TRBV5-1 and TRBJ2-3; unclear D gene. Trimming took off 4 bases at V and 1 base at J, with 13 bases between the two ends. Germline-derived CDR1 and CDR2 are SGHRS and YFSETQ. The CDR3 is made up of 15 amino acids. The CDR3 nucleotides are TGCGCCAGCAGCCTAGGTCCAGAGGGCACAGATACGCAGTATTTT. Translating it yields CASSLGPEGTDTQYF.

The rearrangement links TRBV18 to TRBJ2-1; possible D gene TRBD2, 5 bases. The length of the CDR3 is 12 residues. V gave up 3 bases and J gave up 10 bases, with 10 bases separating them. Germline V gives CDR1 KGHSH, CDR2 LQKENI. The CDR3 reads CASSPAGREQFF. CDR3 sequence (DNA): TGTGCCAGCTCACCTGCGGGCAGGGAGCAGTTCTTC.

This chain joins TRBV6-5 and TRBJ2-3; the D is unclear. V was pared by 5 bases and J by 3 bases, with 12 bases between. Germline assignment: CDR1 MNHEY and CDR2 SVGAGI. The CDR3 has 14 residues. The chain's CDR3 is CASSPAWGTDTQYF. The CDR3 DNA follows: TGTGCCAGCAGTCCAGCCTGGGGAACAGATACGCAGTATTTT.

This clone was detected a few times. The J gene is TRBJ2-1, the V gene TRBV28, with TRBD1 identical over 8 bases. Germline trimming cut 4 bases from V and 0 bases from J; bases unmatched to any gene: 8. Germline CDR1 is MDHEN and CDR2 is SYDVKM. The CDR3 consists of 17 residues. For the CDR3, the DNA is TGTGCCAGCAGTTCGCCTTGGACAGGGAGCTCCTACAATGAGCAGTTCTTC. This translates into CASSSPWTGSSYNEQFF.

The sample holds a few counts of this clone. J is TRBJ1-6 and V is TRBV19; 11 nucleotides agree with TRBD1. The CDR3 is made up of 17 amino acids. Germline CDR1 LNHDA, CDR2 SQIVND (reference sequence). The junction had 13 bases not matched to a gene; V was cut back by 7 bases and J by 8 bases. CDR3 sequence (DNA): TGTGCCAGTACCCCGGGACAGGGGGTCTCAGGGGATTCACCCCTCCACTTT. The encoded protein is CASTPGQGVSGDSPLHF.

The chain couples TRBV13 to TRBJ1-6; D is possibly TRBD1 (6 bases). CDR3 length equals 15 residues. V was pared by 5 bases and J by 7 bases, with 15 bases between. Germline lookup yields CDR1 PRHDT and CDR2 FYEKMQ (reference sequence). CDR3 in amino acids: CASSRGQPTNSPLHF. For the CDR3, the DNA is TGTGCCAGCAGCCGAGGACAGCCGACCAATTCACCCCTCCACTTT.

V and J are TRBV10-3 and TRBJ2-3; tentative D call: TRBD1 (5 bases). The length of the CDR3 is 13 residues. Trimming took off 6 bases at V and 4 bases at J, with 11 bases between the two ends. The germline V gene encodes CDR1 ENHRY and CDR2 SYGVKD. The CDR3 coding sequence is TGTGCCATCAGCAGACAGTACGCAGATACGCAGTATTTT. Its protein product is CAISRQYADTQYF.

DNA for the CDR3: TGTGCCAGCAGTGCGGGGACAGCTTCCTATGGCTACACCTTC. It codes for CASSAGTASYGYTF. The chain links TRBV2 to TRBJ1-2; 7 nucleotides match TRBD1. V shed 4 bases, J shed 4 bases, and the junction held 6 bases outside the gene matches. Germline CDR1 is SNHLY and CDR2 is FYNNEI. CDR3 length: 14 residues.

This clone showed up just a few times. The rearrangement joins TRBV7-9 to TRBJ1-4; TRBD1 agrees at 9 bases. Germline V lookup: CDR1 SEHNR, CDR2 FQNEAQ (reference sequence). This CDR3 has 15 amino acids. V shed 4 bases, J shed 5 bases, and the junction held 5 bases outside the gene matches. CDR3: CASSSGQGLNEKLFF. The CDR3 nucleotides read TGTGCCAGCAGCTCCGGACAGGGGCTAAATGAAAAACTGTTTTTT.

V is TRBV30 and J is TRBJ2-3, with D unclear. This CDR3 spans 12 amino acids. Trimming took 3 bases from V and 6 from J, leaving 10 bases between them. The V gene's germline CDR1 is GTSNPN and CDR2 SVGIG (reference sequence). The DNA for the CDR3 is TGTGCCTGGAGCCCCCCTGGCGATACGCAGTATTTT. It codes for CAWSPPGDTQYF.

The chain links TRBV4-1 to TRBJ2-1, with 10 bases aligning to TRBD1. Germline CDR1 is MGHRA and CDR2 is YSYEKL. This CDR3 is 15 amino acids long. J was trimmed by 15 bases and V by 3 bases; bases with no gene match: 14. CDR3: CASSQTGQGEVKRFF. CDR3 coding DNA: TGCGCCAGCAGCCAGACAGGACAGGGGGAGGTCAAAAGGTTCTTC.

The CDR3 coding sequence is TGCAGCGTTGACCCTAGGTGGCAGACTGAAGCTTTCTTT. It codes for CSVDPRWQTEAFF. The rearrangement uses TRBV29-1 and TRBJ1-1; D gene ambiguous. V lost 3 bases, J lost 5 bases, and 13 bases lay in between. This CDR3 comprises 13 residues. Looked up from germline, CDR1 is SQVTM and CDR2 is ANQGSEA.

This clone occurred a few times. The chain employs TRBV5-1 and TRBJ2-1, with 10 bases matching TRBD2. Losses at the gene ends were 6 bases for V and 3 bases for J; bases not matched to a gene: 9. The length of the CDR3 is 16 residues. Germline CDR1 SGHRS, CDR2 YFSETQ. The CDR3 region is CASTLAGAHFYNEQFF. CDR3 DNA sequence: TGCGCCAGCACCCTAGCGGGGGCCCATTTCTACAATGAGCAGTTCTTC.

This clone has more than one count but fewer than ten. The chain has TRBV7-9 and TRBJ2-5; TRBD1 matches 9 bases. The CDR3 loop spans 14 amino acids. Per the germline V gene, CDR1 is SEHNR and CDR2 is FQNEAQ (reference sequence). Trimming removed 4 bases from V and 4 bases from J; junction bases left unmatched: 4. The CDR3 protein is CASSSPDRGETQYF. The CDR3 DNA reads TGTGCCAGCAGCTCCCCGGACAGGGGAGAGACCCAGTACTTC.

This chain links TRBV5-1 with TRBJ2-3, with D perhaps TRBD1 or TRBD2 (5 bases each). V was clipped by 6 bases and J by 2 bases, with 16 bases between them. The CDR3 has 15 amino acids. CDR1 SGHRS and CDR2 YFSETQ come from the germline V gene. CDR3 DNA sequence: TGCGCCAGCACCCGGGGCAGGCCCCTCACAGATACGCAGTATTTT. Amino acids: CASTRGRPLTDTQYF.

The sample holds a few counts of this clone. The rearrangement joins TRBV20-1 to TRBJ1-2; no firm D call. Germline CDR1 reads DFQATT; CDR2 reads SNEGSKA (reference sequence). This CDR3 has 11 amino acids. Trimming stripped 5 bases from V and 6 bases from J, with 10 bases between. The CDR3 is CSAGVEDGYTF. CDR3 DNA sequence: TGCAGTGCTGGGGTTGAAGATGGCTACACCTTC.

This clone has just a few counts. This chain uses TRBV30 with TRBJ1-2; possible D gene TRBD1, 6 bases. CDR1 and CDR2 from the germline V gene are GTSNPN and SVGIG (reference sequence). V dropped 1 base and J dropped 8 bases, with 14 bases sitting between them. The CDR3 contains 13 residues. In DNA form, the CDR3 reads TGTGCCTGGAGTGAAGCCACAGGGTCCGGCTACACCTTC. Encoded protein: CAWSEATGSGYTF. Supplemented by reference TRBV30 and TRBJ1-2, the full variable domain reads SQTIHQWPATLVQPVGSPLSLECTVEGTSNPNLYWYRQAAGRGLQLLFYSVGIGQISSEVPQNLSASRPQDRQFILSSKKLLLSDSGFYLCAWSEATGSGYTFGSGTRLTVV.